Detailed here is one T cell receptor (beta chain). Antigen unknown. The data stem from a study of CD8 T cells in Susac syndrome. Study context: Patients with Susac syndrome were therapy-naive, taking corticosteroids, with some also receiving intravenous immunoglobulin, or taking intravenous immunoglobulin alone at the time their blood was drawn. Study results and limitations: The authors acknowledged that the study's TCR sequencing and HLA analysis involved relatively few individuals.

Reverse transcription of about 0.45 to 1 ug RNA was carried out with random hexamers. TCRdb ran MiXCR on the immunoSEQ multiplex PCR reads and lists one entry per CDR3 protein. The repertoire holds some 200,000 distinct CDR3 sequences, with about 94% as singletons. Recently defined diagnostic criteria for definite or probable disease were fulfilled by Susac syndrome patients. Negative isolation yielded CD4+ and CD8+ T cells, and FACS enriched TEMRA cells. Material for sequencing was CD4+ T cells from PBMCs. The sequence came from a human donor with Susac syndrome.

The DNA for the CDR3 is TGTGCCAGCAGCTTAGGGGCCAGGGGGATCGGGGAGCTGTTTTTT. Amino acids: CASSLGARGIGELFF. This sequence joins TRBV7-8 and TRBJ2-2; TRBD1 aligns across 7 bases. With V trimmed by 1 base and J by 7 bases, 6 bases remained unmatched. The CDR3 sequence is 15 residues long. CDR1 is SGHVS, CDR2 FQNEAQ, per germline.